The 24 T cell receptor beta chains in this list originate from one sample, sequenced in a study of blood T cell repertoires in COVID-19. The method was immunoSEQ multiplex PCR; TCRdb's version includes in-frame clones alone and lacks a portion of them. The sample gives some 350,000 clones, over 75% of which show up once; roughly 5.3% is in the top ten. Sequencing was done on a sample of PBMCs or T cells enriched from blood (not recorded which). These receptors all come from a woman aged 25 to 39 who had recovered from COVID-19.

V is TRBV7-5 and J is TRBJ1-2. TRBV7-5 is classified as a pseudogene. CDR3 length: 14 amino acids. The CDR3 here is CVRIQPWEGDGYTF. In DNA, the CDR3 is TGTGTCAGAATCCAGCCCTGGGAGGGAGATGGCTACACCTTC.

About this clone: The sample holds other DNA sequences that translate to the same CDR3. The chain employs TRBV6-5 and TRBJ1-1, with a possible D match to TRBD1 (5 bases). CDR1 is MNHEY, CDR2 SVGAGI, per germline. Deletions cut 6 bases from V and 5 bases from J, with 10 bases between. The CDR3 consists of 12 residues. The CDR3 nucleotides are TGTGCCAGCAGCACCCGGGGGACTGAAGCTTTCTTT. As protein: CASSTRGTEAFF.

This chain links TRBV4-3 with TRBJ1-6; no definite D call. Germline CDR1 and CDR2: LGHNA and YSLEER. This CDR3 region has 16 residues. V lost 2 bases, J lost 0 bases, and 8 bases lay in between. The CDR3 DNA follows: TGCGCCAGCAGCCAAAAATTATACTCCTATAATTCACCCCTCCACTTT. Its translation is CASSQKLYSYNSPLHF.

The gene calls are TRBV5-1 and TRBJ2-1; 16 bases fit TRBD2. V was pared by 0 bases and J by 2 bases, with 2 bases of the junction left unmatched. CDR3 length equals 18 residues. The germline V gene encodes CDR1 SGHRS and CDR2 YFSETQ. DNA for the CDR3: TGCGCCAGCAGCTTGGCGGGACTAGCGGGGGGGCCCTACAATGAGCAGTTCTTC. This sequence encodes CASSLAGLAGGPYNEQFF.

The chain links TRBV2 to TRBJ1-1, with a weak D call TRBD1 (5 bases). The CDR3 has 13 amino acids. Deletions cut 7 bases from V and 11 bases from J, with 20 bases between. CDR1 is SNHLY and CDR2 is FYNNEI in the germline V gene. Here the CDR3 reads CASTQWGGARAFF. As DNA, the CDR3 is TGTGCCAGCACCCAATGGGGGGGTGCGAGGGCTTTCTTT.

The V and J genes are TRBV5-5 and TRBJ2-7; tentatively, D is TRBD2 (6 bases). V was clipped by 4 bases and J by 0 bases, with 14 bases between them. The V gene's germline CDR1 is SGHKS and CDR2 YYEKEE (reference sequence). The CDR3 contains 15 residues. The CDR3, as DNA: TGTGCCAGCAGCCAAGCTGGGACTTTCTCCTACGAGCAGTACTTC. It yields the protein CASSQAGTFSYEQYF.

This chain uses TRBV7-9 with TRBJ2-1, with unresolved D. V dropped 1 base and J dropped 6 bases, with 10 bases sitting between them. This CDR3 has 14 residues. Germline values: CDR1 SEHNR, CDR2 FQNEAQ (reference sequence). This CDR3 is CASSLGTSGNEQFF. For the CDR3, the DNA is TGTGCCAGCAGCTTAGGTACGTCCGGCAATGAGCAGTTCTTC.

This sequence joins TRBV5-4 and TRBJ1-1; 10 nucleotides line up with TRBD1. The germline CDR1 and CDR2 sequences are SGHNT and YYREEE (reference sequence). The CDR3 extends over 14 amino acids. The junction had 2 bases not matched to a gene; V was cut back by 4 bases and J by 2 bases. As DNA, the CDR3 is TGTGCCAGCAGCGGGGACAGGGGCAACACTGAAGCTTTCTTT. It is translated as CASSGDRGNTEAFF.

The chain combines TRBV28 with TRBJ1-6, with a tentative D call TRBD1 (6 bases). CDR1 is MDHEN, CDR2 SYDVKM, per germline. V was trimmed by 6 bases and J by 8 bases, leaving 8 bases between them. The CDR3 sequence is 12 residues long. The CDR3 bases are TGTGCCAGCAGGGCAGGGGATTCACCCCTCCACTTT. Translation: CASRAGDSPLHF.

The chain is built from TRBV3-1 (or the pseudogene TRBV3-2) and TRBJ1-1; D gene unclear. In germline, CDR1 is LGHDT, CDR2 YNNKEL (reference sequence). There are 19 residues in the CDR3. Trimming removed 4 bases from V and 4 bases from J, with 28 bases in between. The CDR3 is CASSRHLRPLAPDGTEAFF. In nucleotides, the CDR3 is TGTGCCAGCAGCCGACACCTTCGCCCGCTTGCCCCTGACGGCACTGAAGCTTTCTTT.

The chain carries TRBV29-1 and TRBJ2-3; 9 positions agree with TRBD2. J gave up 2 bases and V 4 bases, and 7 bases lay outside the gene matches. The CDR3 runs 15 residues. Germline V gives CDR1 SQVTM, CDR2 ANQGSEA. The chain's CDR3 is CSVVPSGASTDTQYF. CDR3 DNA: TGCAGCGTTGTTCCTAGCGGGGCCTCCACAGATACGCAGTATTTT.

The genes are TRBV5-1 and TRBJ1-4; the D gene is possibly TRBD1 (6 bases). CDR1 and CDR2 from the germline V gene are SGHRS and YFSETQ. CDR3 length: 16 amino acids. V was clipped by 4 bases and J by 5 bases, with 18 bases between them. This CDR3 reads CASSPGGAGPNEKLFF. The CDR3 DNA is TGCGCCAGCAGCCCTGGGGGGGCCGGACCGAATGAAAAACTGTTTTTT.

The CDR3 sequence is CASSQEGRGLDGYTF. The CDR3 DNA follows: TGCGCCAGCAGCCAAGAGGGCCGGGGTTTGGATGGCTACACCTTC. The chain joins TRBV4-3 to TRBJ1-2; D gene unclear. The germline gives CDR1 LGHNA, CDR2 YSLEER. This CDR3 region has 15 residues. The V gene lost 0 bases and the J gene lost 6 bases, with 14 bases spanning the gap.

The DNA for the CDR3 is TGTGCCAGCACCTCTGGCAGGGCAGGGGATAGAGGCTACACCTTC. It yields the protein CASTSGRAGDRGYTF. This chain joins TRBV28 and TRBJ1-2; tentatively, D is TRBD1 (6 bases). Trimming took 7 bases from V and 8 from J, leaving 23 bases between them. CDR1 is MDHEN, CDR2 SYDVKM, per germline. The CDR3 loop spans 15 amino acids.

Only one count was recorded for this clone. This rearrangement joins TRBV19 to TRBJ1-1; D perhaps matches TRBD1 (5 bases). Deletions cut 6 bases from V and 4 bases from J, with 15 bases between. The CDR3 runs 14 residues. Germline V lookup: CDR1 LNHDA, CDR2 SQIVND (reference sequence). In DNA form, the CDR3 reads TGTGCCAGTAGATGGGGGGAATTGGGCACTGAAGCTTTCTTT. This encodes CASRWGELGTEAFF.

The chain links TRBV19 to TRBJ1-5; perhaps TRBD1 as D (6 bases). V gave up 7 bases and J gave up 2 bases, with 15 bases separating them. Looked up from germline, CDR1 is LNHDA and CDR2 is SQIVND (reference sequence). The CDR3 consists of 15 residues. CDR3 sequence reads: CASNLLGGGNQPQHF. CDR3 DNA sequence: TGTGCCAGTAACCTCTTAGGGGGGGGCAATCAGCCCCAGCATTTT.

The chain uses TRBV6-5 and TRBJ1-4; D remains ambiguous. V lost 8 bases, J lost 4 bases, and 11 bases lay in between. CDR1 MNHEY and CDR2 SVGAGI come from the germline V gene. This CDR3 has 13 residues. The DNA of the CDR3 is TGTGCCAGCGGCCGCGGGGATAATGAAAAACTGTTTTTT. The encoded protein is CASGRGDNEKLFF.

The rearrangement joins TRBV2 to TRBJ1-2; D not certain. This CDR3 spans 12 amino acids. Germline values: CDR1 SNHLY, CDR2 FYNNEI. V lost 10 bases and J 7 bases, leaving 16 bases between the germline ends. The CDR3 loop reads CATSPESGGYTF. The CDR3 nucleotides are TGTGCCACGAGTCCAGAATCGGGTGGCTACACCTTC.

The chain links TRBV6-2 or TRBV6-3 to TRBJ2-3, with D possibly TRBD1 on 5 matching bases. Trimming shortened V by 5 bases and J by 4 bases, and 16 bases separated the two germline ends. CDR1 is MNHEY, CDR2 SVGEGT, per germline. The CDR3 has 15 amino acids. The CDR3 protein is CASSPQGTKADTQYF. CDR3 coding DNA: TGTGCCAGCAGTCCCCAGGGAACAAAGGCAGATACGCAGTATTTT.

DNA of the CDR3: TGTGCCAGCAGCCGGGACATCGGATCCTACACCTTC. Its translation: CASSRDIGSYTF. V and J are TRBV6-5 and TRBJ1-2; D is possibly TRBD1 (6 bases). Germline V gene lookup returns CDR1 MNHEY and CDR2 SVGAGI. V was cut by 6 bases and J by 10 bases, with 15 bases left in between. This CDR3 is 12 amino acids long.

This clone came up once. V gene TRBV6-5 combines with J gene TRBJ1-2; D unclear. Per germline, CDR1 MNHEY and CDR2 SVGAGI. The ends were cut back, 6 bases at V and 6 bases at J, with 11 bases in the middle. The CDR3 totals 12 residues. In nucleotides, the CDR3 is TGTGCCAGCAGGCCCTTTCGGGATGGCTACACCTTC. It is translated as CASRPFRDGYTF.

V usage is TRBV7-2 and J usage is TRBJ1-1; TRBD1 aligns across 7 bases. The CDR3 loop spans 14 amino acids. Germline V gives CDR1 SGHTA, CDR2 FQGNSA. V dropped 4 bases and J dropped 5; count of bases not matched to a gene: 7. The CDR3 DNA sequence: TGTGCCAGCAGCTCGTCACAGGGGAGGACTGAAGCTTTCTTT. Translated, it gives CASSSSQGRTEAFF.

V gene TRBV29-1 combines with J gene TRBJ1-1; tentative D call: TRBD1 (5 bases). Trimming shortened V by 4 bases and J by 4 bases, and 13 bases separated the two germline ends. Germline CDR1 reads SQVTM; CDR2 reads ANQGSEA. This CDR3 spans 13 amino acids. CDR3 bases: TGCAGCGTTGGCTACCTAAGGGGCACTGAAGCTTTCTTT. This sequence encodes CSVGYLRGTEAFF.

The J gene is TRBJ2-1, the V gene TRBV4-3; 14 bases are a match to TRBD2. The V segment lost 4 bases and the J segment 7 bases; nucleotides outside the gene matches: 9. The CDR3 covers 17 residues. CDR1 is LGHNA and CDR2 is YSLEER in the germline V gene. CDR3 region: CASSPRTSGGSWNEQFF. The CDR3 DNA reads as TGCGCCAGCAGCCCTCGGACTAGCGGGGGGTCGTGGAATGAGCAGTTCTTC.